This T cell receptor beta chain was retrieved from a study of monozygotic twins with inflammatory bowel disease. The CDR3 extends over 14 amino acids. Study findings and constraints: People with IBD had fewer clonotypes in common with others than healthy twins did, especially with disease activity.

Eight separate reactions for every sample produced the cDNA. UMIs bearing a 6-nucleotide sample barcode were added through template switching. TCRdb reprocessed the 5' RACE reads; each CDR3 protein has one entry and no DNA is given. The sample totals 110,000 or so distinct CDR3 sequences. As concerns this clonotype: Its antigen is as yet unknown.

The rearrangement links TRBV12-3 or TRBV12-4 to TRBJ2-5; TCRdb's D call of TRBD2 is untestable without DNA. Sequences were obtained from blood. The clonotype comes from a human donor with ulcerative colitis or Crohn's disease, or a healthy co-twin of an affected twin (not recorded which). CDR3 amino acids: CASSPSGDAETQYF.